A single sample gave rise to the 13 T cell receptor beta chains below, sequenced in a study of post-analysis software for immune sequencing data. Study observations and caveats: About 5 TRBV segments (TRBV5-6, TRBV5-1 and TRBV20-1 among them) occurred more frequently in patients than in controls.

These TCRs' antigens remain unknown. Presence of unique molecular identifiers characterized the TCR beta cDNA libraries. TCRdb reanalysed the PCR reads using MiXCR and keeps one entry per CDR3 protein. The table includes 450,000 to 700,000 distinct CDR3 sequences, 44% detected once. Sequenced input: blood. Receptors originate from a girl aged 5-17 years with multiple sclerosis.

The chain is built from TRBV3-1 and TRBJ2-1; no firm D call. From germline, CDR1 is LGHDT and CDR2 YNNKEL (reference sequence). CDR3 length: 12 residues. V dropped 1 base and J dropped 10 bases, with 8 bases sitting between them. CDR3 sequence: CASSQGSFEQFF. CDR3 DNA: TGTGCCAGCAGCCAAGGCTCTTTCGAGCAGTTCTTC.

This chain connects TRBV7-2 to TRBJ2-7; maybe TRBD2 (7 bases). The CDR3 has 16 residues. V was shortened by 0 bases and J by 4 bases, with 16 bases between the two germline ends. Germline lookup yields CDR1 SGHTA and CDR2 FQGNSA. DNA of the CDR3: TGTGCCAGCAGCTTAGCGCTGTCGGGGGGCGATTACGAGCAGTACTTC. As protein: CASSLALSGGDYEQYF.

The V call is TRBV7-2, the J call TRBJ2-7; D is unclear. CDR3 length: 16 amino acids. The V gene's germline CDR1 is SGHTA and CDR2 FQGNSA. The ends were cut back, 1 base at V and 3 bases at J, with 16 bases in the middle. The CDR3, as DNA: TGTGCCAGCAGCTTAGAGCCTCCATCCGGTGGCTACGAGCAGTACTTC. Its translation is CASSLEPPSGGYEQYF.

This clonotype has more than one count but fewer than ten. CDR3 in DNA: TGCAGTGCTAGAAGGACTTCCTCTGAGCAGTACTTC. It codes for CSARRTSSEQYF. The V call is TRBV20-1, the J call TRBJ2-5, with TRBD2 as a possible D gene (5 bases). The CDR3 loop spans 12 amino acids. The germline V gene encodes CDR1 DFQATT and CDR2 SNEGSKA (reference sequence). The V gene lost 2 bases and the J gene lost 11 bases, with 15 bases spanning the gap.

Points on this clonotype: A read error may explain this, as a much larger clone is one base away. V is TRBV20-1 and J is TRBJ2-1; 12 bases fit TRBD2. The trim removed 0 bases at V and 12 bases at J, leaving 9 bases unmatched. Germline loops: CDR1 DFQATT, CDR2 SNEGSKA (reference sequence). The CDR3 runs 15 residues. The CDR3 sequence: CSARDVTSGSYGQFF. As DNA, the CDR3 is TGCAGTGCTAGAGATGTGACTAGCGGGAGTTATGGGCAGTTCTTC.

This clonotype was counted only a few times. CDR3 protein: CSARDPPQRGLNEQFF. The CDR3 DNA follows: TGCAGTGCTAGAGATCCCCCCCAGCGGGGTCTCAATGAGCAGTTCTTC. This sequence joins TRBV20-1 and TRBJ2-1, with 7 bases identical to TRBD2. This CDR3 is 16 amino acids long. Per germline, CDR1 DFQATT and CDR2 SNEGSKA (reference sequence). The ends lost 0 bases at V and 6 bases at J; junction bases unmatched: 11.

This sequence joins TRBV7-2 and TRBJ2-3; a possible D gene is TRBD2 (8 bases). The CDR3 is made up of 18 amino acids. In germline, CDR1 is SGHTA, CDR2 FQGNSA. Trimming cost V 4 bases and J 3 bases, with 23 bases left between them. The CDR3 DNA is TGTGCCAGCAGCTGGATGGGGAGGAGCGGGGGACAGACAGATACGCAGTATTTT. This codes for CASSWMGRSGGQTDTQYF. Using reference TRBV7-2 and TRBJ2-3 for the parts outside the CDR3, the full variable domain is GAGVSQSPSNKVTEKGKDVELRCDPISGHTALYWYRQSLGQGLEFLIYFQGNSAPDKSGLPSDRFSAERTGGSVSTLTIQRTQQEDSAVYLCASSWMGRSGGQTDTQYFGPGTRLTVL.

DNA of the CDR3: TGTGCCAGCAGTTACAGGGCAGGGCCAACCTACGAGCAGTACTTC. It specifies CASSYRAGPTYEQYF. The chain recombines TRBV6-5 with TRBJ2-7; maybe TRBD1 (5 bases). The CDR3 spans 15 residues. The germline gives CDR1 MNHEY, CDR2 SVGAGI. V lost 2 bases and J lost 2, with 13 bases in between.

The CDR3 bases are TGTGCCATCAGTGCCGCGGAAGAGACCCAGTACTTC. Its protein is CAISAAEETQYF. The chain has TRBV10-3 and TRBJ2-5, with D hard to call. The ends were cut back, 4 bases at V and 3 bases at J, with 6 bases in the middle. Germline V gene sequence: CDR1 ENHRY, CDR2 SYGVKD. The CDR3 runs to 12 residues.

This clonotype has only a few counts. The V gene is TRBV19, the J gene TRBJ1-2; TRBD1 aligns across 8 bases. The CDR3 has 13 amino acids. J was trimmed by 8 bases and V by 5 bases; bases with no gene match: 7. Germline-derived CDR1 and CDR2 are LNHDA and SQIVND (reference sequence). CDR3 residues: CASSFSQGAGYTF. The DNA for the CDR3 is TGTGCCAGTAGTTTCTCCCAGGGGGCAGGCTACACCTTC.

The V gene is TRBV2, the J gene TRBJ2-2; D gene unclear. The CDR3 is 13 residues long. Germline V CDR1 and CDR2: SNHLY, FYNNEI. Trimming took off 8 bases at V and 3 bases at J, with 10 bases between the two ends. The CDR3 region is CASRITHTGELFF. In DNA form, the CDR3 reads TGTGCCAGCCGGATTACTCACACCGGGGAGCTGTTTTTT.

J is TRBJ1-2 and V is TRBV5-1; 9 nucleotides align to TRBD1. The CDR3 loop spans 15 amino acids. Losses at the gene ends were 1 base for V and 4 bases for J; bases not matched to a gene: 5. In germline, CDR1 is SGHRS, CDR2 YFSETQ. This chain's CDR3 is CASSLNGQGSYGYTF. Written as DNA, the CDR3 is TGCGCCAGCAGCTTGAACGGACAGGGGAGCTATGGCTACACCTTC.

V and J are TRBV5-1 and TRBJ2-3; no clear D. This CDR3 is built from 13 residues. The germline gives CDR1 SGHRS, CDR2 YFSETQ. V lost 1 base and J lost 5, with 8 bases in between. The CDR3 loop is CASSLLAEDTQYF. The CDR3 nucleotides are TGCGCCAGCAGCTTGTTGGCCGAAGATACGCAGTATTTT.